This T cell receptor (beta chain) stems from a study of post-analysis software for immune sequencing data. The overall study: Relapsing-remitting, secondary progressive and progressive-relapsing courses of multiple sclerosis were included. General study results and limits: In multiple sclerosis, normalized Chao1 diversity was significantly below that of controls. Strong same-batch co-clustering of samples appeared with F measure clustering. Several TRBV segments (TRBV5-6, TRBV5-1 and TRBV20-1 among them) occurred more frequently in patients than in controls.

Remarks on this clonotype: Its antigen is currently unknown.

CDR1 is ENHRY and CDR2 is SYGVKD in the germline V gene. The length of the CDR3 is 14 residues. V was cut by 10 bases and J by 1 base, with 17 bases left in between. The TCR beta cDNA libraries carried unique molecular identifiers. cDNA molecules numbering roughly 500,000 came from approximately 1 to 10 million T cells. TCRdb itself ran the PCR reads through MiXCR, one entry per CDR3 protein. The sample has 380,000 or so distinct CDR3 sequences, approximately 33% seen once. The material sequenced was blood. The chain combines TRBV10-3 with TRBJ2-7; maybe TRBD1 (6 bases). This clonotype was obtained from a girl aged 10 to 17 with multiple sclerosis. CDR3 bases: TGTGCCACGGGCCCGGGACACCCGTCCTACGAGCAGTACTTC. As protein: CATGPGHPSYEQYF.